The 26 T cell receptor beta chains reported below all come from one sample, sequenced in a study of cytomegalovirus exposure and HLA in healthy donors. PCR employed 60 Vbeta and 13 Jbeta primers. Sequencing used immunoSEQ multiplex PCR; TCRdb keeps in-frame clones, though not all of them. The sample carries about 160,000 clones, approximately 80% recorded once. Sequencing used PBMCs. These receptors were collected from a woman in her forties or fifties in good health and CMV-seronegative.

This clone has just one count. The chain couples TRBV6-5 to TRBJ1-1; D perhaps matches TRBD1 (6 bases). Germline CDR1 reads MNHEY; CDR2 reads SVGAGI. CDR3 size: 15 residues. V dropped 2 bases and J dropped 6 bases, with 16 bases sitting between them. CDR3: CASSYKQGRFPEAFF. CDR3 nucleotides: TGTGCCAGCAGTTACAAACAGGGACGCTTTCCTGAAGCTTTCTTT.

The chain couples TRBV27 to TRBJ1-5, with D possibly TRBD1 on 5 matching bases. This CDR3 is 15 amino acids long. Between the trimmed V and J ends, which lost 3 bases and 4 bases, there was a span of 13 bases. The germline CDR1 and CDR2 sequences are MNHEY and SMNVEV (reference sequence). DNA for the CDR3: TGTGCCAGCAGTTTGGTAGGGGTGAGGAATCAGCCCCAGCATTTT. It yields the protein CASSLVGVRNQPQHF.

This chain connects TRBV4-3 to TRBJ1-1; tentative D call: TRBD1 (5 bases). The V end was cut by 1 base, the J end by 5 bases, with 20 bases between. This CDR3 has 17 residues. CDR1 LGHNA and CDR2 YSLEER come from the germline V gene. CDR3 sequence reads: CASSQVVGFGGGTEAFF. CDR3 nucleotide sequence: TGCGCCAGCAGCCAAGTAGTTGGGTTCGGGGGGGGAACTGAAGCTTTCTTT.

As regards this clone: Within the sample, other DNA sequences also encode this same CDR3. The chain uses TRBV13 and TRBJ2-5, with D tentatively TRBD2 (6 bases). The germline V gene has CDR1 PRHDT and CDR2 FYEKMQ (reference sequence). The CDR3 has 15 amino acids. With 0 bases removed from V and 7 bases from J, the gap between germline ends came to 15 bases. This chain's CDR3 is CASSLGGGPGGTQYF. For the CDR3, the DNA is TGTGCCAGCAGCTTAGGGGGAGGCCCGGGCGGGACCCAGTACTTC.

This rearrangement joins TRBV7-6 to TRBJ1-3; TRBD1 matches 7 bases. This CDR3 is built from 17 residues. The J segment lost 0 bases and the V segment lost 4 bases, leaving 9 bases of the junction unmatched. Per germline, CDR1 SGHVS and CDR2 FNYEAQ. DNA of the CDR3: TGTGCCAGCAGCTCTAGGGCGGACAGGCGCTCTGGAAACACCATATATTTT. Amino acids: CASSSRADRRSGNTIYF.

This clone was found a few times. The chain uses TRBV25-1 and TRBJ1-1, with 7 bases lining up with TRBD1. The CDR3 loop spans 16 amino acids. The V gene end was trimmed by 0 bases and the J gene end by 2 bases; junction bases not matched to a gene: 6. Germline loops: CDR1 MGHDK, CDR2 SYGVNS. The CDR3 protein is CASSEYRQGVNTEAFF. The CDR3 region has the DNA TGTGCCAGCAGTGAATATAGGCAGGGGGTAAACACTGAAGCTTTCTTT.

The chain combines TRBV27 with TRBJ2-7; D gene ambiguous. CDR3 size: 14 residues. The germline gives CDR1 MNHEY, CDR2 SMNVEV (reference sequence). V was trimmed by 4 bases and J by 0 bases, leaving 10 bases between them. The CDR3 DNA sequence: TGTGCCAGCAGTTCAGCGAGTCCCTCCTACGAGCAGTACTTC. It yields the protein CASSSASPSYEQYF.

The chain employs TRBV6-5 and TRBJ1-5, with D possibly being TRBD1 (5 bases). Between the trimmed V and J ends, which lost 8 bases and 13 bases, there was a span of 18 bases. The CDR3 has 12 residues. Germline V gives CDR1 MNHEY, CDR2 SVGAGI. CDR3: CASRGRGLSQHF. The CDR3 nucleotides are TGTGCCAGCCGGGGCCGGGGGTTATCTCAGCATTTT.

The chain uses TRBV5-8 and TRBJ1-1, with 8 bases lining up with TRBD1. Germline CDR1 and CDR2: SGHTS and YDEGEE. This CDR3 is 16 amino acids long. The V segment lost 2 bases and the J segment 4 bases; nucleotides outside the gene matches: 10. The CDR3 spells CASSLRTGQSTTEAFF. The CDR3 nucleotides are TGTGCCAGCAGCTTACGGACAGGGCAAAGTACCACTGAAGCTTTCTTT.

The J gene is TRBJ2-1, the V gene TRBV4-3; TRBD1 might be the D (5 bases). V shed 1 base and J shed 3 bases, with 13 bases lying between them. From germline, CDR1 is LGHNA and CDR2 YSLEER. The CDR3 loop spans 16 amino acids. The CDR3 nucleotides are TGCGCCAGCAGCCAAGGTCAGGGCCACTACTACAATGAGCAGTTCTTC. As protein: CASSQGQGHYYNEQFF.

The chain uses TRBV6-5 and TRBJ2-5; D may be TRBD1 (6 bases). Gene TRBJ2-7 matches the end of the DNA better, so the J call may be wrong. Germline lookup yields CDR1 MNHEY and CDR2 SVGAGI. CDR3 length: 13 residues. The CDR3 reads CASSRDTWGEQYF. CDR3 nucleotide sequence: TGTGCCAGCAGCAGGGACACATGGGGCGAGCAGTACTTC.

The chain couples TRBV7-2 to TRBJ1-2; a possible D gene is TRBD1 (5 bases). The V end lost 5 bases, the J end lost 8 bases, and 21 bases lay between the germline ends. Germline values: CDR1 SGHTA, CDR2 FQGNSA. This CDR3 is 15 amino acids long. This chain's CDR3 is CASSPDSSGRVGYTF. The CDR3 nucleotides are TGTGCCAGCAGCCCCGACAGCTCAGGTCGGGTCGGCTACACCTTC. Combining the CDR3 with reference TRBV7-2 and TRBJ1-2 gives the whole variable domain GAGVSQSPSNKVTEKGKDVELRCDPISGHTALYWYRQSLGQGLEFLIYFQGNSAPDKSGLPSDRFSAERTGGSVSTLTIQRTQQEDSAVYLCASSPDSSGRVGYTFGSGTRLTVV.

This clone occurred a few times. The chain is built from TRBV23-1 and TRBJ2-6; 11 nucleotides agree with TRBD1. TRBV23-1 is known as an ORF, though its function is uncertain. The length of the CDR3 is 20 residues. Trimming cost V 2 bases and J 0 bases; bases outside gene matches: 9. The DNA for the CDR3 is TGCGCCAGCAGTCAACCGCGGGGGACAGGGGGGATCTCTGGGGCCAACGTCCTGACTTTC. Its translation is CASSQPRGTGGISGANVLTF.

V and J are TRBV7-9 and TRBJ1-1; no clear D. CDR3 size: 15 residues. Germline lookup yields CDR1 SEHNR and CDR2 FQNEAQ (reference sequence). The V end was cut by 1 base, the J end by 6 bases, with 15 bases between. Here the CDR3 DNA reads TGTGCCAGCAGCTTAGTAAACAGCCCTTTAGCTGAAGCTTTCTTT. Its translation: CASSLVNSPLAEAFF.

V gene TRBV6-5 combines with J gene TRBJ1-4, with 10 bases fitting TRBD1. The V segment lost 6 bases and the J segment 10 bases; nucleotides outside the gene matches: 11. The V gene's germline CDR1 is MNHEY and CDR2 SVGAGI. This CDR3 is 15 amino acids long. Here the CDR3 reads CASSQTGGLPGKLFF. Written as DNA, the CDR3 is TGTGCCAGCAGCCAGACAGGGGGCTTACCGGGAAAACTGTTTTTT.

This chain joins TRBV7-3 and TRBJ1-2; 7 bases map to TRBD1. This CDR3 contains 15 residues. J was trimmed by 2 bases and V by 2 bases; bases with no gene match: 5. Germline CDR1 and CDR2: SGHTA and FQGTGA. The CDR3 is CASSLVGTANYGYTF. DNA of the CDR3: TGTGCCAGCAGCTTAGTCGGGACAGCAAACTATGGCTACACCTTC.

V and J are TRBV15 and TRBJ2-1, with 11 bases lining up with TRBD2. The CDR3 totals 15 residues. Germline V CDR1 and CDR2: LNHNV, YYDKDF (reference sequence). V lost 0 bases, J lost 6 bases, and 1 base stayed unmatched. DNA of the CDR3: TGTGCCACCAGCAGAGACGGACTAGCGGGCAATGAGCAGTTCTTC. Translated, it gives CATSRDGLAGNEQFF. Together with reference TRBV15 and TRBJ2-1, the CDR3 gives the full variable domain: DAMVIQNPRYQVTQFGKPVTLSCSQTLNHNVMYWYQQKSSQAPKLLFHYYDKDFNNEADTPDNFQSRRPNTSFCFLDIRSPGLGDTAMYLCATSRDGLAGNEQFFGPGTRLTVL.

The chain uses TRBV15 and TRBJ2-7; D may be TRBD2 (5 bases). Trimming pared 0 bases from V and 5 bases from J, leaving 23 bases between. CDR1 and CDR2 from the germline V gene are LNHNV and YYDKDF (reference sequence). This CDR3 is built from 18 residues. The CDR3 DNA sequence: TGTGCCACCAGCAGAGATGACGGCCGAATACGCGGGCGGGACGAGCAGTACTTC. Encoded protein: CATSRDDGRIRGRDEQYF.

V is TRBV11-3 and J is TRBJ2-3; 7 nucleotides line up with TRBD2. The CDR3 consists of 16 residues. V lost 5 bases, J lost 2 bases, and 10 bases stayed unmatched. Germline CDR1 and CDR2: SGHNT and YENEEA. Here the CDR3 reads CASSLTGGTHTDTQYF. The CDR3 nucleotides read TGTGCCAGCAGCCTAACGGGGGGAACACACACAGATACGCAGTATTTT.

V gene TRBV4-3 combines with J gene TRBJ2-1; D possibly corresponds to TRBD1 (7 bases). CDR1 is LGHNA and CDR2 is YSLEER in the germline V gene. The length of the CDR3 is 13 residues. Trimming removed 4 bases from V and 6 bases from J, with 10 bases in between. This CDR3 reads CASSRQGGNEQFF. The CDR3 nucleotides are TGCGCCAGCAGCCGTCAGGGGGGCAATGAGCAGTTCTTC.

The V gene is TRBV19, the J gene TRBJ1-5; weak D call: TRBD1 (5 bases). This CDR3 has 15 amino acids. The germline gives CDR1 LNHDA, CDR2 SQIVND (reference sequence). V lost 7 bases and J 4 bases, leaving 17 bases between the germline ends. The CDR3: CASMGGAKKNQPQHF. The CDR3, as DNA: TGTGCCAGTATGGGAGGGGCAAAAAAGAATCAGCCCCAGCATTTT.

This chain connects TRBV15 to TRBJ2-5; D is perhaps TRBD1 (5 bases). The CDR3 is 14 amino acids. From germline, CDR1 is LNHNV and CDR2 YYDKDF (reference sequence). V was pared by 2 bases and J by 2 bases, with 9 bases between. The CDR3 protein is CATSRFQGQETQYF. For the CDR3, the DNA is TGTGCCACCAGCAGATTTCAGGGACAAGAGACCCAGTACTTC.

This clone was observed a handful of times. The chain combines TRBV28 with TRBJ2-1; 10 positions agree with TRBD2. The CDR3 covers 17 residues. Germline V gives CDR1 MDHEN, CDR2 SYDVKM. Trimming at V came to 3 bases and at J to 7 bases, leaving 12 bases not matched to a gene. The CDR3 is CASSLLPLAGVVNEQFF. Here the CDR3 DNA reads TGTGCCAGCAGTTTGCTTCCCCTAGCGGGAGTAGTTAATGAGCAGTTCTTC.

The chain has TRBV5-1 and TRBJ2-2; D remains ambiguous. With 4 bases removed from V and 2 bases from J, the gap between germline ends came to 12 bases. This CDR3 has 15 residues. CDR1 and CDR2 from the germline V gene are SGHRS and YFSETQ. The CDR3 reads CASSPSNSNTGELFF. The CDR3 DNA reads as TGCGCCAGCAGCCCGAGTAACAGCAACACCGGGGAGCTGTTTTTT.

The gene calls are TRBV4-1 and TRBJ1-4; no clear D gene. The germline CDR1 and CDR2 sequences are MGHRA and YSYEKL. This CDR3 region has 15 residues. The germline V and J ends were trimmed by 4 bases and 7 bases, with 16 bases remaining between them. CDR3 nucleotides: TGCGCCAGCAGCCCAGCGGCCCCAGTCGGTGAAAAACTGTTTTTT. Its translation is CASSPAAPVGEKLFF.

The chain employs TRBV15 and TRBJ2-7; the match to TRBD2 covers 10 bases. After removal of 4 bases from V and 6 bases from J, the junction contained 12 bases not matched to a gene. Germline CDR1 reads LNHNV; CDR2 reads YYDKDF (reference sequence). The CDR3 contains 16 residues. CDR3 loop: CATSTTPSGRQSEQYF. CDR3 DNA: TGTGCCACCAGCACGACGCCTAGCGGGAGACAATCCGAGCAGTACTTC.